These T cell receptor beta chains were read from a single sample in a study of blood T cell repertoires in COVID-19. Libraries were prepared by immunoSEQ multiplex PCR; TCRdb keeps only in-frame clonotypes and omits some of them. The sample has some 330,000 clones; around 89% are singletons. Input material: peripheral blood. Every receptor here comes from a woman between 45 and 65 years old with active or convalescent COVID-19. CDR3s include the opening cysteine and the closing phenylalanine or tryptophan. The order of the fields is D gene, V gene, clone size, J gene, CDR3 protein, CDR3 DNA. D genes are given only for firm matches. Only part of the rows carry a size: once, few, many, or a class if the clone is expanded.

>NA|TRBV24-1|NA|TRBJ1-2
CATSDPQRQGGYTF
TGTGCCACCAGTGATCCACAGCGTCAGGGGGGCTACACCTTC
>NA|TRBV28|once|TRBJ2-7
CASIPVGGYEQYF
TGTGCCAGCATTCCAGTAGGGGGCTACGAGCAGTACTTC
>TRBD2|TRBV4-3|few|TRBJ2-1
CASSLRTGTSGYNEQFF
TGCGCCAGCAGTCTTCGAACCGGGACTAGCGGCTACAATGAGCAGTTCTTC
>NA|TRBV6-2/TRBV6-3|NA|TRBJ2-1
CASSDMGRAGNEQFF
TGTGCCAGCAGCGACATGGGCAGGGCAGGCAATGAGCAGTTCTTC
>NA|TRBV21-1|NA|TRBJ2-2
CASSKGTGELFF
TGTGCCAGCAGCAAAGGGACAGGGGAGCTGTTTTTT
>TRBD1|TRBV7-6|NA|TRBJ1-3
CASSRRTGKGSGNTIYF
TGTGCCAGCAGCCGCAGGACAGGCAAGGGTTCCGGAAACACCATATATTTT
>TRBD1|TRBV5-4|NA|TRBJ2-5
CASRTRGLETQYF
TGTGCCAGCAGAACCAGGGGGTTGGAGACCCAGTACTTC
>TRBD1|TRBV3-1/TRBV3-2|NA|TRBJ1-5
CASSHQDRPAQHF
TGTGCCAGCAGCCACCAGGACAGGCCCGCCCAGCATTTT
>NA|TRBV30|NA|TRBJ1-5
CAWSGTVAQANQPQHF
TGTGCCTGGAGTGGGACGGTCGCACAGGCTAATCAGCCCCAGCATTTT
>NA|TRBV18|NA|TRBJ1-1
CASSPSDRSRAFF
TGTGCCAGCTCACCTTCCGACAGGAGCCGGGCTTTCTTT
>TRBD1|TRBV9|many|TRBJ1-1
CASSKRTGGSTEAFF
TGTGCCAGCAGCAAACGGACAGGGGGAAGCACTGAAGCTTTCTTT
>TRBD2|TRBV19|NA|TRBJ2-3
CASSIAPRALAGATQYF
TGTGCCAGTAGTATAGCCCCTCGGGCACTAGCGGGAGCTACGCAGTATTTT
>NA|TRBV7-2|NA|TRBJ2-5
CASSSLAAETQYF
TGTGCCAGCAGCTCCCTTGCTGCGGAGACCCAGTACTTC
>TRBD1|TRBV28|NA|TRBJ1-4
CASSISTTGAEEKLFF
TGTGCCAGCAGCATTTCGACGACAGGGGCGGAGGAAAAACTGTTTTTT
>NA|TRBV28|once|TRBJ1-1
CASSLSWSEEAFF
TGTGCCAGCAGTTTATCCTGGAGCGAAGAAGCTTTCTTT
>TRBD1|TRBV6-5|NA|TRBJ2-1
CASSYSDRNEQFF
TGTGCCAGCAGTTACTCGGACAGGAATGAGCAGTTCTTC
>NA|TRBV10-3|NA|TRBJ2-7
CAISESTGTTGYEQYF
TGTGCCATCAGTGAGTCGACGGGTACGACGGGATACGAGCAGTACTTC
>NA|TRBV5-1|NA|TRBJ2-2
CASSLRTGETGELFF
TGCGCCAGCAGCTTGCGAACGGGAGAGACCGGGGAGCTGTTTTTT
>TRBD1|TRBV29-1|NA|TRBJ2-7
CSVRTGGYEQYF
TGCAGCGTTAGGACAGGGGGCTACGAGCAGTACTTC